This section outlines one T cell receptor (beta chain) sequence together with its context. Produced via immunoSEQ multiplex PCR; TCRdb's table is partial and in-frame only. The sample yields about 38,000 clones, around 89% seen once. The data are from a study of T cell changes during pregnancy in multiple sclerosis. Germline CDR1 reads MNHEY; CDR2 reads SMNVEV (reference sequence). The ends lost 4 bases at V and 5 bases at J; junction bases unmatched: 11. CDR3 length: 17 residues. The gene calls are TRBV27 and TRBJ2-2, with 9 bases lining up with TRBD2. This TCR was recovered from a female donor with multiple sclerosis, enrolled in a pregnancy study. The material sequenced was CD8+ T cells from peripheral blood mononuclear cells, taken in the third trimester of pregnancy. The CDR3 protein is CASSSRLAEELTGELFF. DNA of the CDR3: TGTGCCAGCAGTTCACGACTAGCGGAAGAACTAACCGGGGAGCTGTTTTTT.